The 18 T cell receptor beta chains below all came from one sample that was sequenced in a study of Graves' ophthalmopathy and Graves' hyperthyroidism. As the template, RNA transcripts were used to amplify TCR beta CDR3 regions. HTBI primers were used in a first-round RT-PCR, which preceded a second-round multiplex PCR. From the multiplex PCR reads, TCRdb called clonotypes with MiXCR, one entry per CDR3 protein. The profile shows some 1.1 million distinct CDR3 sequences, about two fifths of them singletons. The sequencing input was peripheral blood or thyroid tissue (not recorded which). These receptors originate from an adult man with Graves' hyperthyroidism.

The J gene is TRBJ1-5, the V gene TRBV7-8; weak D call: TRBD1 (5 bases). This CDR3 has 12 amino acids. CDR1 and CDR2 from the germline V gene are SGHVS and FQNEAQ. V was pared by 5 bases and J by 14 bases, with 16 bases between. This CDR3 reads CASSTVTAYEHF. The CDR3 DNA follows: TGTGCCAGCAGCACCGTGACAGCATACGAGCATTTT.

In its sample, this clonotype was seen a few times. The rearrangement joins TRBV4-3 to TRBJ2-7; TRBD2 aligns across 7 bases. CDR3 length: 16 residues. The germline V gene encodes CDR1 LGHNA and CDR2 YSLEER. The junction had 8 bases not matched to a gene; V was cut back by 0 bases and J by 3 bases. The DNA of the CDR3 is TGCGCCAGCAGCCAAGATTTGTCTAGCGGCCTCTACGAGCAGTACTTC. It yields the protein CASSQDLSSGLYEQYF.

The V call is TRBV4-1, the J call TRBJ1-3; D remains unclear. CDR3 length: 14 amino acids. Trimming took off 4 bases at V and 0 bases at J, with 7 bases between the two ends. Germline V lookup: CDR1 MGHRA, CDR2 YSYEKL. CDR3 nucleotide sequence: TGCGCCAGCAGCCGAACACGCTCTGGAAACACCATATATTTT. Amino acids: CASSRTRSGNTIYF.

This clonotype was seen a few times. The chain is built from TRBV6-5 and TRBJ1-3, with 9 positions matching TRBD1. V shed 7 bases, J shed 0 bases, and the junction held 4 bases outside the gene matches. CDR1 MNHEY and CDR2 SVGAGI come from the germline V gene. The CDR3 consists of 15 residues. In DNA form, the CDR3 reads TGTGCCAGCAAACAGGGGGCCAGCTCTGGAAACACCATATATTTT. This sequence encodes CASKQGASSGNTIYF.

This clonotype was observed a few times. The gene calls are TRBV20-1 and TRBJ2-7, with 7 bases lining up with TRBD2. Trimming cost V 2 bases and J 3 bases; bases outside gene matches: 4. Germline CDR1 DFQATT, CDR2 SNEGSKA (reference sequence). This CDR3 has 13 residues. CDR3 DNA: TGCAGTGCTAGATTGCCTAGCGGCTACGAGCAGTACTTC. This codes for CSARLPSGYEQYF.

With respect to this clonotype: One end of the junction is discordant with germline, which a read error may explain. This chain joins TRBV7-9 and TRBJ1-2, with no clear D. The CDR3 length is 13 residues. The germline V gene encodes CDR1 SEHNR and CDR2 FQNEAQ (reference sequence). CDR3 sequence: CDSYRGWEGGYTF. The CDR3 DNA is TGTGACAGCTATCGAGGGTGGGAGGGTGGCTACACCTTC.

This clonotype was observed once. The chain's CDR3 is CASSRWDRGHNYGYTF. Here the CDR3 DNA reads TGTGCCAGCAGTAGGTGGGACAGGGGACATAACTATGGCTACACCTTC. V usage is TRBV12-3 or TRBV12-4 and J usage is TRBJ1-2; 10 bases are a match to TRBD1. Unmatched junction bases numbered 7, after V lost 5 bases and J lost 1 base. The CDR3 is made up of 16 amino acids.

This clonotype was found many times. The chain uses TRBV20-1 and TRBJ2-6; perhaps TRBD2 as D (6 bases). With 4 bases removed from V and 3 bases from J, the gap between germline ends came to 10 bases. Germline CDR1 and CDR2: DFQATT and SNEGSKA (reference sequence). The CDR3 totals 14 residues. For the CDR3, the DNA is TGCAGTGCTACTGGGACTGATGGGGCCAACGTCCTGACTTTC. Translation gives CSATGTDGANVLTF.

This clonotype was recorded only once. The conserved phenylalanine or tryptophan normally closing the CDR3 is absent here, so this likely arose from a read error. It is unclear where the CDR3 begins or ends on the DNA, so no DNA is shown, and the CDR3 is as TCRdb lists it. V usage is TRBV9 and J usage is TRBJ1-3. The CDR3 has 11 amino acids, counting both end residues. CDR1 is SGDLS, CDR2 YYNGEE, per germline. The CDR3 here is CASSLGLAVNT.

To note about this clonotype: This could be a read error, since a much larger clone is one nucleotide away. This sequence joins TRBV4-1 and TRBJ2-7; maybe TRBD2 (6 bases). The CDR3 contains 14 residues. CDR1 MGHRA and CDR2 YSYEKL come from the germline V gene. Deletions cut 1 base from V and 2 bases from J, with 9 bases between. This CDR3 reads CASSQVAGTYEQYF. As DNA, the CDR3 is TGCGCCAGCAGCCAAGTGGCGGGAACCTACGAGCAGTACTTC.

This clonotype was recorded at least ten times. The rearrangement uses TRBV13 and TRBJ2-7; D remains ambiguous. The germline CDR1 and CDR2 sequences are PRHDT and FYEKMQ (reference sequence). V lost 8 bases and J lost 6, with 11 bases in between. This CDR3 is built from 11 residues. CDR3 loop: CASARVSEQYF. DNA of the CDR3: TGTGCCAGCGCTCGTGTGAGCGAGCAGTACTTC.

This chain joins TRBV29-1 and TRBJ2-5; tentatively, D is TRBD2 (7 bases). With 6 bases removed from V and 4 bases from J, the gap between germline ends came to 18 bases. The CDR3 runs to 14 residues. The germline gives CDR1 SQVTM, CDR2 ANQGSEA. In nucleotides, the CDR3 is TGCAGCGTCCGGGGGCGGGGGAGGCGAGAGACCCAGTACTTC. It encodes CSVRGRGRRETQYF.

The chain combines TRBV7-2 with TRBJ2-7; the match to TRBD2 covers 10 bases. Germline-derived CDR1 and CDR2 are SGHTA and FQGNSA. The CDR3 runs 20 residues. The V gene end was trimmed by 4 bases and the J gene end by 3 bases; junction bases not matched to a gene: 21. CDR3 sequence: CASSSPPGGWGLASYYEQYF. CDR3 nucleotide sequence: TGTGCCAGCAGCTCCCCTCCAGGGGGCTGGGGACTAGCGAGCTACTACGAGCAGTACTTC.

CDR3 sequence: CASSSQGIGSGELFF. CDR3 nucleotide sequence: TGTGCCAGCAGCTCCCAGGGAATTGGGTCCGGGGAGCTGTTTTTT. The chain couples TRBV7-4 to TRBJ2-2; a possible D gene is TRBD1 (5 bases). The V end was cut by 4 bases, the J end by 6 bases, with 15 bases between. CDR1 is SGHVT and CDR2 is SQSDAQ in the germline V gene. This CDR3 has 15 amino acids.

In this sample, this clonotype turned up many times. The rearrangement links TRBV6-1 to TRBJ1-2; D uncertain. Trimming shortened V by 2 bases and J by 7 bases, and 5 bases separated the two germline ends. The germline V gene encodes CDR1 MNHNS and CDR2 SASEGT. This CDR3 has 11 residues. The CDR3 sequence: CASSEFLGYTF. Written as DNA, the CDR3 is TGTGCCAGCAGTGAATTCCTTGGCTACACCTTC.

This clonotype has a count of ten or more. V and J are TRBV20-1 and TRBJ1-4; a possible D gene is TRBD1 (5 bases). This CDR3 is built from 16 residues. Germline-derived CDR1 and CDR2 are DFQATT and SNEGSKA (reference sequence). Trimming removed 2 bases at V and 3 bases at J, with 16 bases between. The CDR3 region is CSARNRFWMANEKLFF. The CDR3 DNA is TGCAGTGCTAGAAACAGGTTTTGGATGGCTAATGAAAAACTGTTTTTT.

This clonotype was counted many times. This chain connects TRBV24-1 to TRBJ1-5; D ambiguous. CDR1 is KGHDR and CDR2 is SFDVKD in the germline V gene. Between the trimmed V and J ends, which lost 3 bases and 4 bases, there was a span of 12 bases. The CDR3 contains 15 residues. CDR3: CATSDGARSNQPQHF. Written as DNA, the CDR3 is TGTGCCACCAGTGATGGCGCCAGGAGTAATCAGCCCCAGCATTTT.

In its sample, this clonotype was seen many times. The J gene is TRBJ2-7, the V gene TRBV7-6, with TRBD2 matching 11 bases. Germline values: CDR1 SGHVS, CDR2 FNYEAQ. The CDR3 consists of 15 residues. The junction had 10 bases not matched to a gene; V was cut back by 5 bases and J by 7 bases. CDR3 amino acids: CASSGGTSGAREQYF. The CDR3 DNA sequence: TGTGCCAGCAGCGGGGGGACTAGCGGAGCGAGGGAGCAGTACTTC. Combining the CDR3 with reference TRBV7-6 and TRBJ2-7 gives the whole variable domain GAGVSQSPRYKVTKRGQDVALRCDPISGHVSLYWYRQALGQGPEFLTYFNYEAQQDKSGLPNDRFSAERPEGSISTLTIQRTEQRDSAMYRCASSGGTSGAREQYFGPGTRLTVT.